A selection of T cell receptor beta chains follows, all from one sample in a study of shared clonotypes between healthy human individuals. Profiled with immunoSEQ multiplex PCR; TCRdb holds only in-frame clones, not every one. The sample lists under 1,900,000 clones, around 98.5% occurring once. What was sequenced was naive CD4+ T cells sorted from blood. The source of these receptors is a man aged 25 to 40 in good health. The CDR3 runs from the conserved cysteine through the conserved F or W. D genes are given only for firm matches. Rows may omit the clone size; those that give it use once, few, many or a size class.

>NA|TRBD2|TRBV9|TRBJ2-7
TGTGCCAGCAGCGTAGATCCGGGAGGGCCCCACGAGCAGTACTTC
CASSVDPGGPHEQYF
>NA|NA|TRBV19|TRBJ2-7
TGTGCCAGTAGTATAAGCGGCGGCAGACTAGGGGGCGAGCAGTACTTC
CASSISGGRLGGEQYF
>once|TRBD2|TRBV5-1|TRBJ2-1
TGCGCCAGCAGCTTGGAGCTGGGTGGGAGGGCCTTCGGTGAGCAGTTCTTC
CASSLELGGRAFGEQFF
>NA|TRBD1|TRBV19|TRBJ2-7
TGTGCCAGTACCCTCCGGTGGGACAGGAGATCCTACGAGCAGTACTTC
CASTLRWDRRSYEQYF
>NA|NA|TRBV6-6|TRBJ2-5
TGTGCCAGCAGTTACGCGGCTCGGCAGCAAGAGACCCAGTACTTC
CASSYAARQQETQYF
>NA|NA|TRBV9|TRBJ2-5
TGTGCCAGCAGCGTAGACTGGGGAGAGACCCAGTACTTC
CASSVDWGETQYF
>NA|NA|TRBV6-4|TRBJ2-5
TGTGCCAGCAGTAGATCCGGGACTCCGTTAGAGACCCAGTACTTC
CASSRSGTPLETQYF
>NA|TRBD1|TRBV15|TRBJ2-7
TGTGCCACCAGCAGAGAGGGGACAGGGACCACGGAGCAGTACTTC
CATSREGTGTTEQYF
>NA|NA|TRBV28|TRBJ1-2
TGTGCCAGCAGCTCAGGGCCTAGTGGCTACACCTTC
CASSSGPSGYTF
>NA|NA|TRBV19|TRBJ2-7
TGTGCCAGTAGTATACGGCCAGGGGTTTTAGGATCCTACGAGCAGTACTTC
CASSIRPGVLGSYEQYF
>NA|NA|TRBV25-1|TRBJ2-7
TGTGCCAGCAGTGACTCGGGAAGGGGTTACGAGCAGTACTTC
CASSDSGRGYEQYF
>NA|TRBD2|TRBV4-3|TRBJ2-5
TGCGCCAGCAGCCGTGCGGGAGGGCCTGGGGAGACCCAGTACTTC
CASSRAGGPGETQYF
>NA|NA|TRBV6-5|TRBJ1-2
TGTGCCAGCAGTTACTCAGGGAGTGGGAGCTACACCTTC
CASSYSGSGSYTF
>NA|TRBD1|TRBV7-2|TRBJ2-5
TGTGCCAGCAGCTCGGACAGGGAAGAGACCCAGTACTTC
CASSSDREETQYF
>NA|NA|TRBV5-1|TRBJ2-1
TGCGCCAGCAGCTTGGGGCTAGCTTTCATCGATGAGCAGTTCTTC
CASSLGLAFIDEQFF
>NA|TRBD2|TRBV25-1|TRBJ2-2
TGTGCCAGCAGTGCGCATTCAGGACTAGCGGCCAACACCGGGGAGCTGTTTTTT
CASSAHSGLAANTGELFF
>once|NA|TRBV28|TRBJ2-1
TGTGCCAGCAAGGGCCCCGCCGCTTACAATGAGCAGTTCTTC
CASKGPAAYNEQFF
>NA|NA|TRBV7-2|TRBJ2-1
TGTGCCAGCAGCCTACAGGGTACCACCTACAATGAGCAGTTCTTC
CASSLQGTTYNEQFF
>NA|TRBD1|TRBV29-1|TRBJ1-2
TGCAGCGTTCCAGGGGGCGCGGGCTACACCTTC
CSVPGGAGYTF
>NA|TRBD2|TRBV5-4|TRBJ2-1
TGTGCCAGCAGCTCGAAGACTAGCGGGCAGTACAATGAGCAGTTCTTC
CASSSKTSGQYNEQFF
>NA|NA|TRBV20-1|TRBJ2-7
TGCAGTACCCCCTCCTACGAGCAGTACTTC
CSTPSYEQYF
>NA|NA|TRBV5-4|TRBJ2-7
TGTGCCAGCAGCGCCACTAGCAGCTCTTCCGAGCAGTACTTC
CASSATSSSSEQYF
>NA|NA|TRBV18|TRBJ2-5
TGTGCCAGCTCACCTCCTACGGGTCCAGTGGGGGAGACCCAGTACTTC
CASSPPTGPVGETQYF
>NA|TRBD1|TRBV18|TRBJ2-3
TGTGCCAGCTCACCACGGGGACAGCTCGCCACAGATACGCAGTATTTT
CASSPRGQLATDTQYF
>NA|NA|TRBV4-1|TRBJ1-2
TGCGCCAGCAGCCAAGGATTAAAGGACAGTAACTATGGCTACACCTTC
CASSQGLKDSNYGYTF
>NA|NA|TRBV7-8|TRBJ2-7
TGTGCCAGCAGCACGAACAGGGATAACGAGCAGTACTTC
CASSTNRDNEQYF
>NA|TRBD2|TRBV5-1|TRBJ2-1
TGCGCCAGCAGCTTGGCGGCGGGAGAATACAATGAGCAGTTCTTC
CASSLAAGEYNEQFF
>few|NA|TRBV18|TRBJ2-7
TGTGCCAGCTCACCACCAGCGGGCTCCTACGAGCAGTACTTC
CASSPPAGSYEQYF
>once|NA|TRBV6-5|TRBJ2-1
TGTGCCAGCAGGAACATCGCGGATGAGCAGTTCTTC
CASRNIADEQFF
>NA|TRBD1|TRBV7-2|TRBJ2-1
TGTGCCAGCAGCTTTATAGGACAGGGGTTTATTGAGCAGTTCTTC
CASSFIGQGFIEQFF
>NA|NA|TRBV7-2|TRBJ1-5
TGTGCCAGCAGCTTAGTGGGGGGCAGTCAGCCCCAGCATTTT
CASSLVGGSQPQHF
>once|TRBD1|TRBV6-5|TRBJ1-3
TGTGCCAGCAGTTACGATTGGGACAGGGGAAACACCATATATTTT
CASSYDWDRGNTIYF
>NA|NA|TRBV9|TRBJ2-3
TGTGCCACCGGGCCAACCACAGATACGCAGTATTTT
CATGPTTDTQYF
>NA|NA|TRBV19|TRBJ2-7
TGTGCCAGTAGTATTCAGGGTGCCCTCTACGAGCAGTACTTC
CASSIQGALYEQYF
>NA|TRBD1|TRBV9|TRBJ2-4
TGTGCCAGCAGCGAACAGGGGAGCTGGGAAAACATTCAGTACTTC
CASSEQGSWENIQYF
>NA|NA|TRBV11-3|TRBJ1-5
TGTGCCAGCAGACCAGGGGACTCCCAGCATTTT
CASRPGDSQHF
>once|NA|TRBV28|TRBJ1-5
TGTGCCACCCAACGTGGTATGGGGCAGCCCCAGCATTTT
CATQRGMGQPQHF
>NA|TRBD2|TRBV11-3|TRBJ2-5
TGTGCCAGCAGCGCGACTAGCGGGAGGGAGACCCAGTACTTC
CASSATSGRETQYF
>NA|NA|TRBV27|TRBJ2-5
TGTGCCAGCAGTTTTTTGGGCCCCAGATCCAGAGAGACCCAGTACTTC
CASSFLGPRSRETQYF
>NA|NA|TRBV5-4|TRBJ1-1
TGTGCCAGCAGCGGGGACAACATGAACACTGAAGCTTTCTTT
CASSGDNMNTEAFF
>NA|NA|TRBV7-8|TRBJ2-1
TGTGCCAGCAGCTTACGAGGGGGAGGTGAGCAGTTCTTC
CASSLRGGGEQFF
>NA|TRBD1|TRBV7-8|TRBJ1-5
TGTGCCACCATCGCGGCAGGGGGCGCGGATCAGCCCCAGCATTTT
CATIAAGGADQPQHF
>NA|TRBD1|TRBV9|TRBJ2-3
TGTGCCAGCAGCGTAGGGGCGGCAAGGGGGCACGGAGATACGCAGTATTTT
CASSVGAARGHGDTQYF
>NA|NA|TRBV5-1|TRBJ2-7
TGCGCCAGCAGCTTGTCTGTCGCGACACCCCACGAGCAGTACTTC
CASSLSVATPHEQYF
>NA|TRBD2|TRBV7-2|TRBJ2-3
TGTGCCAGCAGGCGGAGCGGGATTTCGGATACGCAGTATTTT
CASRRSGISDTQYF
>NA|TRBD1|TRBV18|TRBJ2-7
TGTGCCAGCTCACCGCTTCGGACAGGGCTTGGCGAGCAGTACTTC
CASSPLRTGLGEQYF
>NA|NA|TRBV19|TRBJ2-5
TGTGCCAGTACCCCAGGGATATCCTACGGGACCCAGTACTTC
CASTPGISYGTQYF
>NA|NA|TRBV18|TRBJ2-7
TGTGCCAGCTCACCGGACAAGGCCCCCGGCGAGCAGTACTTC
CASSPDKAPGEQYF
>NA|TRBD2|TRBV28|TRBJ2-7
TGTGCCAGTAGCGGGAGTCCGCACGAGCAGTACTTC
CASSGSPHEQYF
>NA|NA|TRBV27|TRBJ1-1
TGTGCCAGCAGTTTACCGGGGCCGAACACTGAAGCTTTCTTT
CASSLPGPNTEAFF
>NA|TRBD2|TRBV5-4|TRBJ2-1
TGTGCCAGCAGCCGACCACTAGCGGGAGGGCCCGATGAGCAGTTCTTC
CASSRPLAGGPDEQFF
>NA|NA|TRBV13|TRBJ2-5
TGTGCCAGCAGCTCGAGCGAGACCCAGTACTTC
CASSSSETQYF
>once|NA|TRBV5-4|TRBJ2-7
TGTGCCAGCAGCTTTAGATACCCAATCGGGGTAGTATACGAGCAGTACTTC
CASSFRYPIGVVYEQYF